This T cell receptor beta chain was identified during a study of shared clonotypes between healthy human individuals. Trimming stripped 4 bases from V and 7 bases from J, with 11 bases between. The CDR3 extends over 12 amino acids. Germline CDR1 is LNHDA and CDR2 is SQIVND (reference sequence). The study, taken as a whole, reports: It was only blood that was sampled, and tissue repertoires likely differ.

Every subset's genomic DNA went evenly onto several immunoSEQ plates. Profiling relied on immunoSEQ multiplex PCR, and the TCRdb table lists in-frame clones only, not all of them. The sample holds around 600,000 clones, roughly 95% seen once. The naive CD8 population came from CD45RO-negative cells selected for CCR7, without terminally differentiated effector memory CD45RA+ cells. Concerning this clone: Its specificity is not known.

Sequencing was carried out using naive CD8+ T cells sorted from blood. The chain combines TRBV19 with TRBJ2-7; D gene ambiguous. This TCR was sampled from a woman in her twenties or thirties in good health. CDR3 sequence reads: CASSTVDEEQYF. CDR3 bases: TGTGCCAGTAGTACGGTAGACGAGGAGCAGTACTTC.